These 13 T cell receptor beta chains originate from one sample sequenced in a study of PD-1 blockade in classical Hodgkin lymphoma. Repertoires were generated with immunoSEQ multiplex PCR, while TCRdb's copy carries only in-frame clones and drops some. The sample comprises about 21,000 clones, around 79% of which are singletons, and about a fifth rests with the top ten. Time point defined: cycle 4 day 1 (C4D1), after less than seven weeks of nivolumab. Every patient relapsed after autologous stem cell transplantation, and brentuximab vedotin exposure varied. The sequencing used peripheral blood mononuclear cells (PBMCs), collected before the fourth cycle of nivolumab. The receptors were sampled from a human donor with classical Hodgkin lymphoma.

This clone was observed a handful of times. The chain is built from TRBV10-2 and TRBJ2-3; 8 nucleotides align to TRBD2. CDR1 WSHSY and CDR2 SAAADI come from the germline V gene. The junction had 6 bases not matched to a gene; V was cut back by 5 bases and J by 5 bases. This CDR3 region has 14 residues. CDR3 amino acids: CASSRLAMVDTQYF. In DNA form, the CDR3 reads TGCGCCAGCAGTCGACTAGCGATGGTAGATACGCAGTATTTT.

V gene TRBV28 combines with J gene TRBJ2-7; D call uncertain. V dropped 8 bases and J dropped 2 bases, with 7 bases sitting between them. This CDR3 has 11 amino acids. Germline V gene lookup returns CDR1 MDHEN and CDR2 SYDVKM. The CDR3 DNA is TGTGCCAGCGCTTATGCCTACGAGCAGTACTTC. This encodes CASAYAYEQYF.

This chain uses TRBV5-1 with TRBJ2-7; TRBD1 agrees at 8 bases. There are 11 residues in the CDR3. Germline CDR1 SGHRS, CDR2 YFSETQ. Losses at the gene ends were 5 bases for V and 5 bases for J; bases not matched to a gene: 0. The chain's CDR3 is CASRTGDEQYF. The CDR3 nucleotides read TGCGCCAGCAGGACAGGGGACGAGCAGTACTTC. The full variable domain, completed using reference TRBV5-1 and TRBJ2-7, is KAGVTQTPRYLIKTRGQQVTLSCSPISGHRSVSWYQQTPGQGLQFLFEYFSETQRNKGNFPGRFSGRQFSNSRSEMNVSTLELGDSALYLCASRTGDEQYFGPGTRLTVT.

In DNA form, the CDR3 reads TGTGCCAGCAGTTCAACATCAACTAACACCATATATTTT. This codes for CASSSTSTNTIYF. The rearrangement joins TRBV28 to TRBJ1-3; D gene uncertain. V was shortened by 4 bases and J by 7 bases, with 11 bases between the two germline ends. This CDR3 region has 13 residues. Germline V gives CDR1 MDHEN, CDR2 SYDVKM.

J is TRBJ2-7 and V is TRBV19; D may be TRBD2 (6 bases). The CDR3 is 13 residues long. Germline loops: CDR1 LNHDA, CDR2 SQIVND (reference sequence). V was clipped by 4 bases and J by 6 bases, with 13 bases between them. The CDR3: CASSKGLEAEQYF. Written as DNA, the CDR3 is TGTGCCAGTAGTAAGGGACTTGAGGCCGAGCAGTACTTC. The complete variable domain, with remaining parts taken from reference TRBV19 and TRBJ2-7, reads DGGITQSPKYLFRKEGQNVTLSCEQNLNHDAMYWYRQDPGQGLRLIYYSQIVNDFQKGDIAEGYSVSREKKESFPLTVTSAQKNPTAFYLCASSKGLEAEQYFGPGTRLTVT.

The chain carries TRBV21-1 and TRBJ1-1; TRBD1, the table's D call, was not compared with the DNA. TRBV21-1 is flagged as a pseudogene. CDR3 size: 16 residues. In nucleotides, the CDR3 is TGTGCCAGCACCAACGGTGCCGGGACAGGGCACACTGAAGCTTTCTTT. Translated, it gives CASTNGAGTGHTEAFF.

The CDR3 loop reads CASSPWTGRDEQFF. As DNA, the CDR3 is TGTGCCAGCTCACCTTGGACAGGGCGCGATGAGCAGTTCTTC. This chain connects TRBV18 to TRBJ2-1; 8 positions agree with TRBD1. This CDR3 has 14 residues. The germline V gene encodes CDR1 KGHSH and CDR2 LQKENI. The trim removed 3 bases at V and 8 bases at J, leaving 6 bases unmatched.

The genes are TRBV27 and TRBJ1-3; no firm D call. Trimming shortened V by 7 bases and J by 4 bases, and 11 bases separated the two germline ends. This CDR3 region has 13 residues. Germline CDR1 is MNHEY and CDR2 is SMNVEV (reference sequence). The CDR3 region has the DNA TGTGCCAGCACGTCGGGAGAAGGAAACACCATATATTTT. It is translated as CASTSGEGNTIYF.

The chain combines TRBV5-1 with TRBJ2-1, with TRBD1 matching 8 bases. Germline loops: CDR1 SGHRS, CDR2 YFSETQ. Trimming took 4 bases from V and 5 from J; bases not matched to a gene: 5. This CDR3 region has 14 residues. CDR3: CASSVDRADNEQFF. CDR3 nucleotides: TGCGCCAGCAGCGTGGACAGGGCGGACAATGAGCAGTTCTTC.

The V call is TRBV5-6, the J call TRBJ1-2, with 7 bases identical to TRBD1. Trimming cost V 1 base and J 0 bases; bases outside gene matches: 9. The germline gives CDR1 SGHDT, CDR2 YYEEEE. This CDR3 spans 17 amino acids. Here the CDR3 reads CASSLRRTGDANYGYTF. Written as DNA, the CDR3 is TGTGCCAGCAGCTTGCGACGGACAGGCGATGCTAACTATGGCTACACCTTC.

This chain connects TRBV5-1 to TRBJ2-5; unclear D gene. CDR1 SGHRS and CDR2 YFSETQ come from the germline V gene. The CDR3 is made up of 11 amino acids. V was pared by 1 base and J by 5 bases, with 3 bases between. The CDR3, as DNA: TGCGCCAGCAGCTTGATGGAGACCCAGTACTTC. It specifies CASSLMETQYF.

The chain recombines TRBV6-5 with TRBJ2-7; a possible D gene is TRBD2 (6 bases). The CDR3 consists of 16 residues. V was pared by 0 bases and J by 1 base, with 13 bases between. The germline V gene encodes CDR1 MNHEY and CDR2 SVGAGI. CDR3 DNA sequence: TGTGCCAGCAGTTACTCCCTGGCGGGACCTTCCTACGAGCAGTACTTC. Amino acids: CASSYSLAGPSYEQYF.

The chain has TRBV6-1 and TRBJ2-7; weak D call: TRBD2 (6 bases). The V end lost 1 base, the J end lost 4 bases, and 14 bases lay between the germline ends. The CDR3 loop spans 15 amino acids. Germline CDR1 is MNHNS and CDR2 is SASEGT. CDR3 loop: CASSEGQAGKYEQYF. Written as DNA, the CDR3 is TGTGCCAGCAGTGAAGGTCAGGCGGGGAAATACGAGCAGTACTTC.